Below are 13 T cell receptor beta chains sequenced from a single sample in a study of cytomegalovirus exposure and HLA in healthy donors. PCR was performed using 60 Vbeta and 13 Jbeta primers. Sequencing used immunoSEQ multiplex PCR; TCRdb keeps in-frame clones, though not all of them. The listing contains over 100,000 clones. Sequenced: PBMCs. These receptors were obtained from a young man in good health and CMV-seronegative.

This chain joins TRBV5-1 and TRBJ1-5; 7 nucleotides match TRBD1. V was pared by 2 bases and J by 4 bases, with 6 bases of the junction left unmatched. The germline CDR1 and CDR2 sequences are SGHRS and YFSETQ. This CDR3 comprises 15 residues. The CDR3 DNA reads as TGCGCCAGCAGCTTCGAGGGGGCCGGTAATCAGCCCCAGCATTTT. Amino acids: CASSFEGAGNQPQHF. Drawing the rest from reference TRBV5-1 and TRBJ1-5, the complete variable domain is KAGVTQTPRYLIKTRGQQVTLSCSPISGHRSVSWYQQTPGQGLQFLFEYFSETQRNKGNFPGRFSGRQFSNSRSEMNVSTLELGDSALYLCASSFEGAGNQPQHFGDGTRLSIL.

The CDR3 nucleotides are TGCGCCAGCAGCCAAGAGGCCAGGGGTGAAGCTTTCTTT. Translating gives CASSQEARGEAFF. The chain links TRBV4-1 to TRBJ1-1; tentatively, D is TRBD1 (6 bases). Germline V gene data show CDR1 as MGHRA and CDR2 as YSYEKL. V gave up 0 bases and J gave up 7 bases, with 9 bases separating them. This CDR3 is built from 13 residues.

V and J are TRBV2 and TRBJ2-5, with 8 nucleotides matching TRBD2. Germline V lookup: CDR1 SNHLY, CDR2 FYNNEI. The CDR3 length is 14 residues. The J segment lost 5 bases and the V segment lost 3 bases, leaving 5 bases of the junction unmatched. The CDR3 reads CASSDRGGRETQYF. CDR3 nucleotide sequence: TGTGCCAGCAGTGATCGGGGGGGCAGGGAGACCCAGTACTTC.

The CDR3 region has the DNA TGTGCCAGTAGTATCAGGGGAGATCAGCCCCAGCATTTT. Amino acid sequence: CASSIRGDQPQHF. The rearrangement links TRBV19 to TRBJ1-5, with D tentatively TRBD1 (6 bases). The CDR3 is 13 residues long. V gave up 3 bases and J gave up 5 bases, with 8 bases separating them. Germline lookup yields CDR1 LNHDA and CDR2 SQIVND (reference sequence).

The chain's CDR3 is CASPWVAGGYEQYF. The CDR3 DNA reads as TGTGCCAGCCCCTGGGTAGCGGGGGGGTACGAGCAGTACTTC. The rearrangement uses TRBV27 and TRBJ2-7; 11 positions match TRBD2. V was clipped by 8 bases and J by 4 bases; unmatched bases: 7. This CDR3 region has 14 residues. The germline V gene has CDR1 MNHEY and CDR2 SMNVEV (reference sequence).

With respect to this clone: Sequence at one end of the junction differs from germline and may be a read error. Different DNA sequences within this sample yield the same CDR3. This sequence joins TRBV6-5 and TRBJ1-1; weak D call: TRBD1 (6 bases). Germline V gives CDR1 MNHEY, CDR2 SVGAGI. The CDR3 sequence is 13 residues long. The DNA for the CDR3 is TGTGCCAGCAGCTGGAACAGGGACACTGAAGCCTTCTTT. Protein product: CASSWNRDTEAFF.

The rearrangement links TRBV28 to TRBJ1-2, with 7 bases lining up with TRBD1. J gave up 6 bases and V 3 bases, and 4 bases lay outside the gene matches. The CDR3 contains 13 residues. Germline CDR1 and CDR2: MDHEN and SYDVKM. This CDR3 is CASSFSDRDGYTF. CDR3 sequence (DNA): TGTGCCAGCAGTTTCTCCGACAGGGATGGCTACACCTTC.

This chain uses TRBV6-4 with TRBJ2-3, with 9 bases that match TRBD2. Germline V gene sequence: CDR1 MRHNA, CDR2 SNTAGT. Trimming took 3 bases from V and 4 from J; bases not matched to a gene: 8. The CDR3 covers 16 residues. CDR3 in amino acids: CASSEFSGSGADTQYF. DNA of the CDR3: TGTGCCAGCAGTGAATTTAGCGGGAGTGGTGCAGATACGCAGTATTTT.

This rearrangement joins TRBV4-1 to TRBJ1-2; a possible D gene is TRBD1 (5 bases). This CDR3 has 16 residues. Trimming cost V 0 bases and J 2 bases, with 13 bases left between them. Germline V gene lookup returns CDR1 MGHRA and CDR2 YSYEKL. CDR3 loop: CASSQDRGRRNYGYTF. CDR3 bases: TGCGCCAGCAGCCAAGATCGGGGGAGAAGGAACTATGGCTACACCTTC.

The chain is built from TRBV5-1 and TRBJ2-4, with a tentative D call TRBD2 (5 bases). The CDR3 length is 19 residues. CDR1 SGHRS and CDR2 YFSETQ come from the germline V gene. With 1 base removed from V and 0 bases from J, the gap between germline ends came to 20 bases. Here the CDR3 DNA reads TGCGCCAGCAGCTTGCGGGGAGTGGAAGGAATAATAGCCAAAAACATTCAGTACTTC. Translating it yields CASSLRGVEGIIAKNIQYF. Based on the CDR3 plus reference TRBV5-1 and TRBJ2-4, the full variable domain is KAGVTQTPRYLIKTRGQQVTLSCSPISGHRSVSWYQQTPGQGLQFLFEYFSETQRNKGNFPGRFSGRQFSNSRSEMNVSTLELGDSALYLCASSLRGVEGIIAKNIQYFGAGTRLSVL.

The chain uses TRBV28 and TRBJ2-7; 7 nucleotides match TRBD2. CDR3 size: 15 residues. Germline lookup yields CDR1 MDHEN and CDR2 SYDVKM. V lost 8 bases and J lost 1; bases outside the gene matches: 11. Here the CDR3 reads CASGSGGSDSYEQYF. For the CDR3, the DNA is TGTGCCAGCGGCTCCGGCGGGAGTGATTCCTACGAGCAGTACTTC. The full variable domain, in which reference TRBV28 and TRBJ2-7 provide the parts outside the CDR3, is DVKVTQSSRYLVKRTGEKVFLECVQDMDHENMFWYRQDPGLGLRLIYFSYDVKMKEKGDIPEGYSVSREKKERFSLILESASTNQTSMYLCASGSGGSDSYEQYFGPGTRLTVT.

CDR3 sequence: CSAGYQETQYF. The DNA of the CDR3 is TGCAGCGCGGGGTACCAAGAGACCCAGTACTTC. This sequence joins TRBV29-1 and TRBJ2-5; D is possibly TRBD2 (5 bases). This CDR3 comprises 11 residues. V was pared by 7 bases and J by 0 bases, with 6 bases between. CDR1 and CDR2 (germline): SQVTM, ANQGSEA.

This chain connects TRBV29-1 to TRBJ2-7; no clear D gene. Between the trimmed V and J ends, which lost 4 bases and 3 bases, there was a span of 10 bases. The germline V gene has CDR1 SQVTM and CDR2 ANQGSEA. This CDR3 contains 12 residues. CDR3: CSVAPQNYEQYF. CDR3 in DNA: TGCAGCGTTGCTCCCCAGAACTACGAGCAGTACTTC.